Listed here are 6 T cell receptor beta chains from one sample, sequenced in a study of cytomegalovirus exposure and HLA in healthy donors. Vbeta (60) and Jbeta (13) primers were used in the PCR. Assay used: immunoSEQ multiplex PCR; TCRdb lists only in-frame clones, some missing. The table includes tens of thousands of clones, roughly 70% detected once. Source material: PBMCs. Receptors were obtained from a man between 65 and 85 years old in good health and CMV-seronegative.

The chain is built from TRBV6-5 and TRBJ2-7, with a tentative D call TRBD1 (6 bases). This CDR3 is built from 12 residues. CDR1 is MNHEY and CDR2 is SVGAGI in the germline V gene. V lost 5 bases and J lost 6, with 11 bases in between. This chain's CDR3 is CASSPQGGEQYF. The CDR3 DNA sequence: TGTGCCAGCAGTCCACAGGGCGGCGAGCAGTACTTC.

J is TRBJ1-1 and V is TRBV28; 7 nucleotides align to TRBD1. Germline loops: CDR1 MDHEN, CDR2 SYDVKM. V was clipped by 3 bases and J by 4 bases; unmatched bases: 11. This CDR3 is 16 amino acids long. CDR3 loop: CASSLAKGTAATEAFF. The CDR3 DNA is TGTGCCAGCAGTTTGGCGAAGGGGACAGCTGCCACTGAAGCTTTCTTT.

CDR3 in amino acids: CAIRGDILNTEAFF. CDR3 nucleotide sequence: TGTGCCATCAGGGGGGACATCTTGAACACTGAAGCTTTCTTT. The gene calls are TRBV10-3 and TRBJ1-1, with D possibly matching TRBD1 (6 bases). The CDR3 extends over 14 amino acids. Trimming removed 6 bases at V and 0 bases at J, with 11 bases between. The germline V gene encodes CDR1 ENHRY and CDR2 SYGVKD.

The gene calls are TRBV5-1 and TRBJ1-2; 7 nucleotides agree with TRBD1. Germline V gene lookup returns CDR1 SGHRS and CDR2 YFSETQ. The CDR3 runs to 15 residues. V lost 3 bases, J lost 6 bases, and 11 bases stayed unmatched. As DNA, the CDR3 is TGCGCCAGCAGCTCAAGACAGGGAAGTGGGAATGGCTACACCTTC. Its translation: CASSSRQGSGNGYTF. Full variable domain (rest looked up from reference TRBV5-1 and TRBJ1-2): KAGVTQTPRYLIKTRGQQVTLSCSPISGHRSVSWYQQTPGQGLQFLFEYFSETQRNKGNFPGRFSGRQFSNSRSEMNVSTLELGDSALYLCASSSRQGSGNGYTFGSGTRLTVV.

The rearrangement uses TRBV19 and TRBJ1-5; TRBD1 aligns across 11 bases. This CDR3 has 16 residues. J was trimmed by 3 bases and V by 7 bases; bases with no gene match: 8. CDR1 and CDR2 from the germline V gene are LNHDA and SQIVND (reference sequence). CDR3 bases: TGTGCCAGTACCCAGGACAGGGGGCGAGACAATCAGCCCCAGCATTTT. It translates to CASTQDRGRDNQPQHF.

This sequence joins TRBV19 and TRBJ2-2, with 11 bases fitting TRBD2. V was clipped by 6 bases and J by 4 bases; unmatched bases: 10. This CDR3 has 17 amino acids. Germline loops: CDR1 LNHDA, CDR2 SQIVND (reference sequence). CDR3 sequence (DNA): TGTGCCAGTAGCCGTCCCACTAGCGGGAGCGGCACCGGGGAGCTGTTTTTT. Residues: CASSRPTSGSGTGELFF.